The 6 T cell receptor beta chains reported below all come from one sample, sequenced in a study of PD-1 blockade in classical Hodgkin lymphoma. Every patient was affected by relapse after autologous stem cell transplantation, while exposure to brentuximab vedotin was not uniform. The assay was immunoSEQ multiplex PCR, and TCRdb's table has in-frame clones only and misses some. The sample shows tens of thousands of clones, 80% to 90% of them seen only once. The material sequenced was peripheral blood mononuclear cells (PBMCs), taken at baseline. Every receptor here comes from a human donor with classical Hodgkin lymphoma.

The chain links TRBV6-5 to TRBJ1-2; unclear D gene. Between the trimmed V and J ends, which lost 5 bases and 3 bases, there was a span of 13 bases. The CDR3 is 14 residues long. Germline V gives CDR1 MNHEY, CDR2 SVGAGI. CDR3 DNA: TGTGCCAGCAGTCAAAGTGGGCCCGACTATGGCTACACCTTC. Its protein product is CASSQSGPDYGYTF.

The V call is TRBV14, the J call TRBJ1-2, with 7 positions matching TRBD1. The V segment lost 4 bases and the J segment 10 bases; nucleotides outside the gene matches: 6. The germline gives CDR1 SGHDN, CDR2 FVKESK. The CDR3 is 12 residues long. The CDR3 here is CASSRRGGDYTF. DNA for the CDR3: TGTGCCAGCAGCCGCAGGGGGGGGGACTACACCTTC.

This sequence joins TRBV30 and TRBJ2-1, with a possible D match to TRBD1 (6 bases). The CDR3 covers 16 residues. Trimming took 7 bases from V and 5 from J, leaving 24 bases between them. Looked up from germline, CDR1 is GTSNPN and CDR2 is SVGIG (reference sequence). Here the CDR3 reads CAYYNPGYRDHNEQFF. The DNA of the CDR3 is TGTGCCTACTACAATCCCGGGTACAGGGACCACAATGAGCAGTTCTTC.

As DNA, the CDR3 is TGTGCCAGCAGTCAGACAGGTGAGACGGGCGAGCAGTACTTC. Amino acids: CASSQTGETGEQYF. The chain has TRBV27 and TRBJ2-7; a possible D gene is TRBD1 (6 bases). V was clipped by 5 bases and J by 6 bases, with 17 bases between them. The germline V gene encodes CDR1 MNHEY and CDR2 SMNVEV (reference sequence). The CDR3 is made up of 14 amino acids.

This clone was found once. The chain is built from TRBV19 and TRBJ2-1, with D possibly called TRBD1 or TRBD2 (5 bases each). Germline V gene lookup returns CDR1 LNHDA and CDR2 SQIVND (reference sequence). CDR3 length equals 13 residues. V shed 3 bases and J shed 8 bases, with 11 bases lying between them. The CDR3 protein is CASSIGTWDEQFF. The CDR3 coding sequence is TGTGCCAGTAGTATCGGGACCTGGGATGAGCAGTTCTTC.

The chain carries TRBV6-5 and TRBJ2-1; TRBD2 might be the D (5 bases). V was pared by 1 base and J by 15 bases, with 13 bases between. This CDR3 is built from 12 residues. CDR1 is MNHEY and CDR2 is SVGAGI in the germline V gene. The CDR3, as DNA: TGTGCCAGCAGTTACTACTCCGGACTTTTGTTCTTC. Translation gives CASSYYSGLLFF.